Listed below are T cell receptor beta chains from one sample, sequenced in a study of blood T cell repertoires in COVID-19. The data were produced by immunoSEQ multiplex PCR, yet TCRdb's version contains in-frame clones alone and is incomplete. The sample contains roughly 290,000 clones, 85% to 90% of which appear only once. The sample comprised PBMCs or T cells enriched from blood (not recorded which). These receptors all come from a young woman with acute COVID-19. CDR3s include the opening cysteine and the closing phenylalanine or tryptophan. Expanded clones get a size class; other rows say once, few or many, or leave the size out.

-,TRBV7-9,CASSSPTGFSTDTQYF
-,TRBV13,CASSITGGSDYGYTF
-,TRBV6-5,CATKKGGASTDTQYF
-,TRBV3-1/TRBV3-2,CASAGGTDNYGYTF
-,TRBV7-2,CASSLQVRAGKETQYF
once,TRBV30,CAWSNLPYGYTF
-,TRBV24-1,CATSDLLITGGEYEQYF
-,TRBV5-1,CASTTTGGATEAFF
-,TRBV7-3,CASSKSGPQPKETQYF
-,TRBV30,CAWEFGQGYEQYF
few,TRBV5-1,CASSSGQGGEKLFF
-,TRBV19,CASSDRSDYGYTF
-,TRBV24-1,CATSDFGVAGVKQETQYF
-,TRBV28,CASSLLRLTSGAGNQPQHF
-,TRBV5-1,CASSWTELNTEAFF
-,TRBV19,CASRDSGRHNEQFF
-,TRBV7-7,CASSPTAQGSEQFF